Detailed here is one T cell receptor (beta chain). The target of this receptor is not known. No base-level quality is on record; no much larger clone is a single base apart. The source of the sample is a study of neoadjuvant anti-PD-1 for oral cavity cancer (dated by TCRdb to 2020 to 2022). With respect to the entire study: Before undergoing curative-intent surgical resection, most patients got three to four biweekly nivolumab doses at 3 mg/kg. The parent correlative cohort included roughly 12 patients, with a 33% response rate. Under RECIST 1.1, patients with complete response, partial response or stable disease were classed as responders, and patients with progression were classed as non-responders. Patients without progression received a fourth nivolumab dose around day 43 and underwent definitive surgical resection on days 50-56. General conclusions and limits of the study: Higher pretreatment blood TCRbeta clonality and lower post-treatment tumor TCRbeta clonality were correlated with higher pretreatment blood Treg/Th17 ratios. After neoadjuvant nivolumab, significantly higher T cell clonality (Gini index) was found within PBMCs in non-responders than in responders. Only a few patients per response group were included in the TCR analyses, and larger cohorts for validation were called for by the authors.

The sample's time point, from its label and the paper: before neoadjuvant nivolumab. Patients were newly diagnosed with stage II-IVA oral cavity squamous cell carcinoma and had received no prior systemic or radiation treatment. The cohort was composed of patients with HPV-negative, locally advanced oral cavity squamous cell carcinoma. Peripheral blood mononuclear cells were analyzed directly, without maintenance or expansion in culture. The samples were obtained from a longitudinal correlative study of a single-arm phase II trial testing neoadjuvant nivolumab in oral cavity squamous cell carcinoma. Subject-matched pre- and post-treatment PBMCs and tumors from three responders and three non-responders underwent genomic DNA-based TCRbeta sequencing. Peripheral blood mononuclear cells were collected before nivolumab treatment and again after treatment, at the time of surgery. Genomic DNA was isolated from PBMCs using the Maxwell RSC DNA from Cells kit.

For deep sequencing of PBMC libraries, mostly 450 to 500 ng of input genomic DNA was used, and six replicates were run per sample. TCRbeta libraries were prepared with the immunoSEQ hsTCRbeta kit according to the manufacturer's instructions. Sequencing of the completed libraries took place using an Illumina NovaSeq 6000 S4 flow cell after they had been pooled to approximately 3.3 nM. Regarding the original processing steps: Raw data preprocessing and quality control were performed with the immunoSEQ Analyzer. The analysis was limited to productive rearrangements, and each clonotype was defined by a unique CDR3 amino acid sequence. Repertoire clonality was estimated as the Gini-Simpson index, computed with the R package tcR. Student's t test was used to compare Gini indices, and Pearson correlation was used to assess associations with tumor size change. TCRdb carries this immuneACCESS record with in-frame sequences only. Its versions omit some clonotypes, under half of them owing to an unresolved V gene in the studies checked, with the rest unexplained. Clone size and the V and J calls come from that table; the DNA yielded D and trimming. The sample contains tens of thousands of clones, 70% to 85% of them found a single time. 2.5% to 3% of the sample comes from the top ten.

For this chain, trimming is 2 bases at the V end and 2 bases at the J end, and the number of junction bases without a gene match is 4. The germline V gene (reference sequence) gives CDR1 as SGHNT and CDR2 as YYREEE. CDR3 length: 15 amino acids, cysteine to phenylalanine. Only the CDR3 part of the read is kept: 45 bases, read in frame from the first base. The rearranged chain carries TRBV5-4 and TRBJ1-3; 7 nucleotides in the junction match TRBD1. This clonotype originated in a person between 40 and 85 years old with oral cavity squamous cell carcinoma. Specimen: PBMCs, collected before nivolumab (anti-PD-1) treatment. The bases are TGTGCCAGCAGCTTTCGACAGGGCACTGGAAACACCATATATTTT. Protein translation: CASSFRQGTGNTIYF.